What follows is one T cell receptor beta chain and its context. Its antigen has not been determined. No base qualities exist here, and no much larger clone lies one base off it. The data originate from a study of blood T cells in healthy people across ages (dated by TCRdb to between 2015 and 2016). Notes on the research overall: Template switching captured roughly one uniquely barcoded TCR beta cDNA molecule per two T cells in model experiments. Using deep sequencing normalized with unique cDNA molecular identifiers, the study measured how TCR beta repertoire diversity changes with age. The study analyzed two additional independent replicas of 1 million unique cDNA reads from the same blood draw for two donors, one aged 18 to 30 and one aged 80 or older. To avoid experimental bias, donors of different ages were spread randomly across the sequencing lanes. The donors were divided into four age groups: young (average around 17 years), middle-aged (over 35), aged (approximately 59) and long-lived (roughly 88). The full study reports these points: As age increased, observed TCR beta diversity per million T cells dropped in a roughly linear way, and a significant reduction was already evident by age 40. Conclusive comparison of naive and antigen-experienced compartments was prevented by the profiling of bulk unsorted PBMCs. Observed TCR beta diversity correlated strongly with the percentage of naive T cells measured by flow cytometry. Compared with the aged group, the long-lived group had more naive CD4+ T cells, fewer expanded clones and increased TCR diversity, a pattern suggesting age selection. Estimates of total diversity based on one million sequenced T cells were considered lower bounds and underestimates. Because donor CMV infection status was unknown, age-related changes in expanded clonotypes were potentially confounded.

The receptor library was made with 5' RACE. Instrument on record: Illumina HiSeq 2500. A second PCR of roughly 6 to 11 cycles was run with a J-beta primer mix and a sample-barcoded 5' primer. A unique molecular identifier was introduced onto each TCR beta cDNA molecule by a template-switch 5' adaptor carrying 12 random nucleotides. At least 2.5 million CDR3-containing paired-end reads were obtained from each sample. First-strand cDNA synthesis was performed from all RNA using the Mint cDNA synthesis kit, with priming by a TRBC-specific oligonucleotide. After uracil-DNA glycosylase treatment, a first 18-cycle PCR used universal primers M1SS and BC2_uni_R on all cDNA. The original methods were these. For normalization, 1 million high-quality reads were randomly selected from each sample, with every read carrying a distinct molecular identifier. Instead of being binned into consensus sequences, reads with shared molecular identifiers were discarded. CDR3 identification, clonotype clustering and error correction used MiTCR with a Q25 quality threshold and the strictest error-elimination algorithm. A nonparametric unseen species model with Euler transformation was used to estimate a lower bound on total TCR beta diversity. Using fastp trimming at Q25 and MiXCR clonotype assembly, TCRdb reanalyzed the public sequencing data and kept in-frame beta chains. Entries are consolidated by CDR3 protein sequence, retaining the most common genes and DNA. TCRdb assigned the V and J calls; the authors' analysis was not used. The sample table records some 1.5 million distinct CDR3 sequences; roughly 28% of these occur just once. 7.7% of the sample comes from the top ten.

Taken from cysteine to phenylalanine, the CDR3 has 15 residues. Of all the DNA, just the CDR3 is kept, 45 bases in frame from base 1. Trimming removed 4 bases from V and 4 bases from J; the gene matches leave 9 bases unexplained. CDR1 is given as SGHTA and CDR2 as FQGNSA, both from the germline V gene. Systemically healthy Caucasian individuals from Russia, 39 in total and aged about 6 to 95 years, were included as donors. Roughly 9.5 milliliters of peripheral blood were drawn from each donor into EDTA-treated Vacutainer tubes. Ficoll-Paque density-gradient centrifugation was used to isolate PBMCs, with at least 7 million per sample. Trizol reagent was used to extract total RNA from the PBMCs, yielding at least 6 micrograms per sample. Naive CD45RAhigh/CD27high T cell percentages were measured by flow cytometry on a PBMC aliquot from every donor.

The origin of this receptor is a woman aged 30 to 39 in good health. The chain uses TRBV7-2 and TRBJ1-1; a stretch of 7 junction bases matches TRBD1. Material: blood. The CDR3 is CASSSQLTGTTEAFF. At the DNA level, the sequence is TGTGCCAGCAGCTCTCAATTGACAGGGACCACTGAAGCTTTCTTT.